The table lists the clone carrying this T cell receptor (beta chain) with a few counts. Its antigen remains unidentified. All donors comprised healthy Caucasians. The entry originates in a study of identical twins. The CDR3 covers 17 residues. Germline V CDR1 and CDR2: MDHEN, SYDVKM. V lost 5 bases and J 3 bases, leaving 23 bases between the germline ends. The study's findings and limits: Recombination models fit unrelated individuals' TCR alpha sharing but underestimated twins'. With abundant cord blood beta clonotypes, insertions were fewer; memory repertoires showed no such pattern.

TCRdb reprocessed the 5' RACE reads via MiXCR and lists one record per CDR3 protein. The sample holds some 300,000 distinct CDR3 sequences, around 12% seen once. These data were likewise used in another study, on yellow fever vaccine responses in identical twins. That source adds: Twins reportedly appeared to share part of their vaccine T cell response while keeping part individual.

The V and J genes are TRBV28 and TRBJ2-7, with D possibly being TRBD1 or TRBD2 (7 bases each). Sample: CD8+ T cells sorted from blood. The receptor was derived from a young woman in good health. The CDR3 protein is CASSRGLEVAGGYEQYF. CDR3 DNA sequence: TGTGCCAGCAGTAGGGGGCTTGAGGTAGCGGGCGGCTACGAGCAGTACTTC.